These 28 T cell receptor beta chains were all obtained from the same sample, sequenced in a study of Graves' ophthalmopathy and Graves' hyperthyroidism. TCR beta CDR3 amplification used RNA transcripts. Second-round multiplex PCR followed a first-round RT-PCR using HTBI primers. Each CDR3 protein gets one entry after TCRdb re-called the multiplex PCR reads with MiXCR. The repertoire holds a few hundred thousand distinct CDR3 sequences, with about two fifths as singletons. Source material: peripheral blood or thyroid tissue (not recorded which). The origin of the receptors is an adult man with Graves' hyperthyroidism.

The V call is TRBV15, the J call TRBJ2-7; D possibly matches TRBD1 or TRBD2 (5 bases each). This CDR3 contains 14 residues. Germline loops: CDR1 LNHNV, CDR2 YYDKDF (reference sequence). V shed 3 bases and J shed 2 bases, with 11 bases lying between them. The CDR3 DNA reads as TGTGCCACCAGCAGCGGGACCGGTACCTACGAGCAGTACTTC. Translated, it gives CATSSGTGTYEQYF.

The rearrangement links TRBV6-5 to TRBJ1-2; 8 positions agree with TRBD1. The CDR3 extends over 12 amino acids. Germline V lookup: CDR1 MNHEY, CDR2 SVGAGI. The ends lost 7 bases at V and 6 bases at J; junction bases unmatched: 4. The CDR3 spells CASTGGYDGYTF. Written as DNA, the CDR3 is TGTGCCAGCACAGGGGGCTATGATGGCTACACCTTC.

J is TRBJ2-5 and V is TRBV2; TRBD2 is a possible D gene (6 bases). CDR1 and CDR2 (germline): SNHLY, FYNNEI. This CDR3 comprises 14 residues. With 4 bases removed from V and 5 bases from J, the gap between germline ends came to 14 bases. The DNA for the CDR3 is TGTGCCAGCAGTGGGGACTCAATGACGGAGACCCAGTACTTC. Translating it yields CASSGDSMTETQYF.

The V and J genes are TRBV20-1 and TRBJ2-3, with 10 positions matching TRBD2. This CDR3 is 15 amino acids long. The V gene end was trimmed by 4 bases and the J gene end by 5 bases; junction bases not matched to a gene: 9. In germline, CDR1 is DFQATT, CDR2 SNEGSKA (reference sequence). CDR3: CSATPSGSVVDTQYF. In DNA, the CDR3 is TGCAGTGCTACCCCTAGCGGGAGTGTGGTAGATACGCAGTATTTT.

This clonotype came up a few times. The chain recombines TRBV6-6 with TRBJ1-1, with D possibly being TRBD1 (6 bases). The CDR3 consists of 16 residues. Trimming removed 6 bases at V and 0 bases at J, with 17 bases between. Germline lookup yields CDR1 MNHNY and CDR2 SVGAGI (reference sequence). The CDR3 DNA sequence: TGTGCCAGCAGCTCCCCGGGGGGCCGGGTGAACACTGAAGCTTTCTTT. Its translation: CASSSPGGRVNTEAFF.

Ten or more counts support this clonotype. This chain links TRBV20-1 with TRBJ1-2, with a weak D call TRBD1 (5 bases). CDR3 size: 14 residues. Germline CDR1 DFQATT, CDR2 SNEGSKA (reference sequence). The ends were cut back, 2 bases at V and 7 bases at J, with 17 bases in the middle. This CDR3 is CSARSAGRDGGYTF. The DNA of the CDR3 is TGCAGTGCTAGAAGTGCGGGGCGCGATGGTGGCTACACCTTC.

The chain employs TRBV7-3 and TRBJ2-1, with D possibly matching TRBD2 (6 bases). Germline V lookup: CDR1 SGHTA, CDR2 FQGTGA. The CDR3 covers 13 residues. Trimming cost V 5 bases and J 8 bases, with 13 bases left between them. CDR3 nucleotides: TGTGCCAGCAGCGTCGGGGGACTCGATGAGCAGTTCTTC. This encodes CASSVGGLDEQFF.

This clonotype was detected only a few times. The chain joins TRBV28 to TRBJ1-5; D is uncertain. The CDR3 spans 14 residues. Between the trimmed V and J ends, which lost 3 bases and 4 bases, there was a span of 10 bases. Germline CDR1 reads MDHEN; CDR2 reads SYDVKM. This chain's CDR3 is CASSLGFLNQPQHF. The CDR3 DNA sequence: TGTGCCAGCAGTTTGGGATTTTTGAATCAGCCCCAGCATTTT.

This clonotype was detected ten times or more. V usage is TRBV6-4 and J usage is TRBJ1-6, with D uncertain. CDR1 and CDR2 from the germline V gene are MRHNA and SNTAGT. Deletions cut 0 bases from V and 7 bases from J, with 13 bases between. The CDR3 loop spans 16 amino acids. The CDR3 loop is CASSDSGLAGNSPLHF. The CDR3 bases are TGTGCCAGCAGTGACTCGGGTTTGGCCGGAAATTCACCCCTCCACTTT.

This chain links TRBV7-8 with TRBJ2-5; 11 nucleotides line up with TRBD2. Germline-derived CDR1 and CDR2 are SGHVS and FQNEAQ. J gave up 5 bases and V 2 bases, and 4 bases lay outside the gene matches. This CDR3 is 15 amino acids long. CDR3 sequence: CASSLTTSGMETQYF. CDR3 bases: TGTGCCAGCAGCTTAACGACTAGCGGGATGGAGACCCAGTACTTC.

The V and J genes are TRBV2 and TRBJ2-5, with D possibly called TRBD1 or TRBD2 (5 bases each). The end of the DNA fits TRBJ2-1 better, so the J call may be wrong. CDR1 is SNHLY and CDR2 is FYNNEI in the germline V gene. The length of the CDR3 is 11 residues. CDR3 coding DNA: TGTGCCAGCACCGCGACCGGGGCGCAGTTCTTC. As protein: CASTATGAQFF.

This clonotype showed up many times. This chain links TRBV20-1 with TRBJ2-7; 10 positions agree with TRBD2. CDR1 DFQATT and CDR2 SNEGSKA come from the germline V gene (reference sequence). Trimming cost V 2 bases and J 10 bases; bases outside gene matches: 11. This CDR3 is built from 14 residues. The CDR3 sequence: CSARTLAGASPQYF. The DNA of the CDR3 is TGCAGTGCTAGAACGCTAGCGGGAGCCTCCCCCCAGTACTTC.

The chain links TRBV7-2 to TRBJ1-4; 9 positions agree with TRBD1. This CDR3 comprises 15 residues. Losses at the gene ends were 5 bases for V and 7 bases for J; bases not matched to a gene: 8. Germline V gene sequence: CDR1 SGHTA, CDR2 FQGNSA. CDR3 nucleotides: TGTGCCAGCAGCAACAGGGGGCGCGGCAGTGAAAAACTGTTTTTT. It translates to CASSNRGRGSEKLFF.

Remarks on this clonotype: One end of the junction is discordant with germline, which a read error may explain. The V call is TRBV7-9, the J call TRBJ1-3; D is possibly TRBD1 (6 bases). From germline, CDR1 is SEHNR and CDR2 FQNEAQ (reference sequence). CDR3 length: 12 residues. CDR3 nucleotide sequence: TGTGCCAGCAGCTCCAGGGGAACCACCATATATTTT. Its translation is CASSSRGTTIYF.

This clonotype was picked up many times. The CDR3 DNA sequence: TGCAGCGTTGATGGAACCGGGACGTCGTCCTACGAGCAGTACTTC. It translates to CSVDGTGTSSYEQYF. V gene TRBV29-1 combines with J gene TRBJ2-7; D could derive from TRBD1 or TRBD2 (5 bases each). CDR1 SQVTM and CDR2 ANQGSEA come from the germline V gene. This CDR3 contains 15 residues. Trimming removed 3 bases at V and 1 base at J, with 16 bases between.

Concerning this clonotype: This may stem from a read error, because a much larger clone lies one nucleotide away. The genes are TRBV15 and TRBJ1-2, with no clear D. Germline CDR1 reads LNHNV; CDR2 reads YYDKDF (reference sequence). This CDR3 has 16 amino acids. The chain's CDR3 is CATSRDRNPNVYGCTF. The CDR3 bases are TGTGCCACCAGCAGAGACAGAAACCCTAACGTCTATGGCTGCACCTTC.

This clonotype was detected ten times or more. The chain carries TRBV7-8 and TRBJ2-2, with 8 positions matching TRBD2. V was pared by 1 base and J by 6 bases, with 1 base of the junction left unmatched. This CDR3 contains 14 residues. Germline V CDR1 and CDR2: SGHVS, FQNEAQ. CDR3 in amino acids: CASSLVGGAGELFF. For the CDR3, the DNA is TGTGCCAGCAGCTTAGTCGGGGGGGCCGGGGAGCTGTTTTTT.

This chain links TRBV12-3 or TRBV12-4 with TRBJ1-1; the D is unclear. V lost 4 bases, J lost 11 bases, and 11 bases lay in between. This CDR3 has 11 residues. CDR3 residues: CASSYGTTAFF. CDR3 bases: TGTGCCAGCAGTTACGGCACTACGGCTTTCTTT.

This chain connects TRBV29-1 to TRBJ2-3, with 7 nucleotides matching TRBD2. CDR1 is SQVTM, CDR2 ANQGSEA, per germline. The CDR3 has 15 residues. J lost 6 bases, V lost 6 bases, and 15 bases had no gene match. The CDR3 protein is CSVDGVAGLGDTQYF. The CDR3 DNA reads TGCAGCGTCGATGGAGTAGCGGGCCTGGGGGATACGCAGTATTTT.

The chain is built from TRBV18 and TRBJ1-1; the match to TRBD1 covers 11 bases. Germline CDR1 reads KGHSH; CDR2 reads LQKENI. The CDR3 is made up of 15 amino acids. The V segment lost 2 bases and the J segment 4 bases; nucleotides outside the gene matches: 3. The DNA for the CDR3 is TGTGCCAGCTCACCAGGGACAGGGGGAGTCACTGAAGCTTTCTTT. Protein: CASSPGTGGVTEAFF.

This clonotype has just one count. V gene TRBV7-2 combines with J gene TRBJ1-1; no clear D gene. The CDR3 covers 18 residues. CDR1 is SGHTA, CDR2 FQGNSA, per germline. Trimming took 0 bases from V and 1 from J, leaving 18 bases between them. CDR3 sequence: CASSLARNSGDGNTEAFF. As DNA, the CDR3 is TGTGCCAGCAGCTTAGCTAGAAACAGCGGAGACGGGAACACTGAAGCTTTCTTT.

This clonotype occurred many times. V and J are TRBV20-1 and TRBJ2-7; TRBD1 agrees at 10 bases. The CDR3 is 15 amino acids. The V segment lost 0 bases and the J segment 3 bases; nucleotides outside the gene matches: 5. Germline-derived CDR1 and CDR2 are DFQATT and SNEGSKA (reference sequence). The CDR3 is CSARDGQGGYYEQYF. In DNA, the CDR3 is TGCAGTGCTAGAGACGGACAGGGGGGATACTACGAGCAGTACTTC.

This clonotype was found many times. The chain combines TRBV2 with TRBJ1-2, with D perhaps TRBD1 (5 bases). Trimming removed 8 bases from V and 7 bases from J, with 14 bases in between. Per the germline V gene, CDR1 is SNHLY and CDR2 is FYNNEI. The CDR3 is made up of 12 amino acids. DNA for the CDR3: TGTGCCAGCCCCCCGGGGGTGAGTGGCTACACCTTC. Its translation: CASPPGVSGYTF. The full variable domain, its missing parts supplied by reference TRBV2 and TRBJ1-2, is EPEVTQTPSHQVTQMGQEVILRCVPISNHLYFYWYRQILGQKVEFLVSFYNNEISEKSEIFDDQFSVERPDGSNFTLKIRSTKLEDSAMYFCASPPGVSGYTFGSGTRLTVV.

The gene calls are TRBV7-2 and TRBJ1-6; D possibly corresponds to TRBD1 (5 bases). The CDR3 length is 14 residues. The germline V and J ends were trimmed by 1 base and 12 bases, with 13 bases remaining between them. Germline V gene lookup returns CDR1 SGHTA and CDR2 FQGNSA. In nucleotides, the CDR3 is TGTGCCAGCAGCTTAGGCAGGGAAAAGGGACCCCTCCACTTT. Translated, it gives CASSLGREKGPLHF.

A remark on this clonotype: A read error may explain this, as a much larger clone is one base away. The gene calls are TRBV20-1 and TRBJ1-6, with TRBD1 matching 7 bases. The ends lost 4 bases at V and 9 bases at J; junction bases unmatched: 21. The germline V gene has CDR1 DFQATT and CDR2 SNEGSKA (reference sequence). The CDR3 spans 18 residues. DNA of the CDR3: TGCAGTGCTAAAACCGAGACAGGGACCATCTCTGGAGGTTCACCCCTCCACTTT. It is translated as CSAKTETGTISGGSPLHF.

This clonotype was seen at least ten times. The CDR3 loop is CASSDAGTGTGNTIYF. The CDR3, as DNA: TGTGCCAGCAGTGACGCCGGGACAGGGACTGGAAACACCATATATTTT. The V and J genes are TRBV2 and TRBJ1-3, with 9 positions matching TRBD1. V lost 3 bases, J lost 2 bases, and 5 bases stayed unmatched. The CDR3 loop spans 16 amino acids. In germline, CDR1 is SNHLY, CDR2 FYNNEI. The entire variable domain, with the rest obtained from reference TRBV2 and TRBJ1-3, is as follows: EPEVTQTPSHQVTQMGQEVILRCVPISNHLYFYWYRQILGQKVEFLVSFYNNEISEKSEIFDDQFSVERPDGSNFTLKIRSTKLEDSAMYFCASSDAGTGTGNTIYFGEGSWLTVV.

This clonotype was counted between two and nine times. The chain has TRBV2 and TRBJ2-7; D is ambiguous. The end of the DNA aligns better with TRBJ2-1, so the J call may be wrong. The CDR3 covers 12 residues. From germline, CDR1 is SNHLY and CDR2 FYNNEI. As DNA, the CDR3 is TGTGCCAGCAGTGAATCGGACAATGAGCAGTTCTTC. This codes for CASSESDNEQFF.

Many counts were recorded for this clonotype. Sequence at one end of the junction differs from germline and may be a read error. The chain is built from TRBV7-7 and TRBJ2-5; D is unresolved. This CDR3 has 13 residues. Germline CDR1 reads SSHAT; CDR2 reads FNYEAQ (reference sequence). CDR3 sequence reads: CASSLFYGETQYF. The CDR3, as DNA: TGTGCTAGCAGCTTATTCTACGGAGAGACCCAGTACTTC. The whole variable domain, remainder taken from reference TRBV7-7 and TRBJ2-5, is GAGVSQSPRYKVTKRGQDVTLRCDPISSHATLYWYQQALGQGPEFLTYFNYEAQPDKSGLPSDRFSAERPEGSISTLTIQRTEQRDSAMYRCASSLFYGETQYFGPGTRLLVL.